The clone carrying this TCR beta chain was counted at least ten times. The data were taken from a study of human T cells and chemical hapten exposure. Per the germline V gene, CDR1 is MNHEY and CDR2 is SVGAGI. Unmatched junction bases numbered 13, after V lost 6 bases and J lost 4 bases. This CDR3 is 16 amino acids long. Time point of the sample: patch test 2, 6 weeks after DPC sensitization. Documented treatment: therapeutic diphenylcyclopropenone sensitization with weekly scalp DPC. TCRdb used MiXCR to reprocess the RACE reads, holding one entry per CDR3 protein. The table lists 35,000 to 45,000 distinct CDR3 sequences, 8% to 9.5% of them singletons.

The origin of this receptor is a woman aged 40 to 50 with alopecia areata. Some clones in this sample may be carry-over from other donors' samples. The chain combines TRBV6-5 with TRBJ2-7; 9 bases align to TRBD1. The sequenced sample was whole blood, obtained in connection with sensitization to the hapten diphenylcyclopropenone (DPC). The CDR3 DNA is TGTGCCAGCAGAAAGCCCGGGACAGGGACATCGTACGAGCAGTACTTC. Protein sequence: CASRKPGTGTSYEQYF.